This T cell receptor (beta chain) is drawn from a study of shared clonotypes between healthy human individuals. Findings of the study overall: Only blood samples were collected, and tissue repertoires likely differ.

The CDR3 covers 15 residues. The J segment lost 3 bases and the V segment lost 0 bases, leaving 6 bases of the junction unmatched. Germline V gene sequence: CDR1 GTSNPN, CDR2 SVGIG (reference sequence). Remarks on this clone: Its target is unknown.

Genomic DNA of each subset was evenly split across several immunoSEQ plates. This table comes from immunoSEQ multiplex PCR, and its TCRdb copy is limited to in-frame clones, with some not included. The data show approximately 1,500,000 clones, roughly 96% seen once. The genes are TRBV30 and TRBJ1-2, with TRBD1 matching 8 bases. The receptor comes from a man aged 30-40 years in good health. Sequenced sample: naive CD4+ T cells sorted from blood. Subset reported: CD45RA+ positively selected. As DNA, the CDR3 is TGTGCCTGGAGTGTCGGGCAGGGGGCCCACTATGGCTACACCTTC. Translating it yields CAWSVGQGAHYGYTF. The entire variable domain, with the rest obtained from reference TRBV30 and TRBJ1-2, is as follows: SQTIHQWPATLVQPVGSPLSLECTVEGTSNPNLYWYRQAAGRGLQLLFYSVGIGQISSEVPQNLSASRPQDRQFILSSKKLLLSDSGFYLCAWSVGQGAHYGYTFGSGTRLTVV.